The T cell receptor beta chain under discussion was sequenced for a study of T cells after posttransplantation cyclophosphamide (TCRdb year 2016). Study-level background: T cell repertoire reconstitution was tracked by TRB sequencing after myeloablative bone marrow transplantation in which posttransplantation cyclophosphamide was used as GVHD prophylaxis. Samples from 35 PTCy-treated patients and 15 to 20 related bone marrow donors of those patients were subjected to antigen receptor sequencing. Blood from every one of the 34 PTCy patients who had 1-year posttransplant specimens underwent TRB sequencing. TRB sequencing was also done on up to roughly 3 additional blood samples from 2 to 5.2 years after transplant in 3 patients, and on pretransplant blood from several patients. Because TRA and TRB clonality were tightly correlated in 9 or 10 samples, subsequent TCR analyses were focused on TRB only. Public TRB sequences were checked against a database of over 3,600 sequences associated with responses to pathogens, tumor antigens, self-antigens and alloantigens. The full study reports these points: Donor-recipient similarity was low at 1-2 months but increased during the first year, and donor CD8+ memory clones often dominated later blood repertoires. Across under 50 patients, recipient CMV seropositivity and CMV reactivation were highly associated with TRB clonality; PTCy diversity was similar to CNI/methotrexate controls. The TRB repertoires of T cells infiltrating skin or the GI tract showed only limited overlap with the TRB repertoires found in blood.

On this clone: Its antigen is still unknown. Within one base of it there is no much larger clone, and no base qualities were kept.

V ends up 5 bases short and J 4 bases short, with an unmatched junction base count of 6. Sequences SGHVS (CDR1) and FQNEAQ (CDR2) are obtained from the germline V gene. From cysteine to phenylalanine, the CDR3 is 15 amino acids long. The retained sequence is limited to the CDR3, 45 bases, with the frame set at the first base. Genomic DNA was the input for TRB sequencing, which was run either with the immunoSEQ assay at survey resolution or with the hsTCRB kit. Per the original workflow: The immunoSEQ software handled initial read processing, and the LymphoSeq R package was used for repertoire analyses. For each TRB dataset, clonality was calculated as 1 minus normalized Shannon entropy, and the Gini coefficient was computed as well. Phenotypes of unsorted samples were inferred by mapping TRB sequences from sorted subsets of the recipient or donor onto unsorted samples of the same recipient. TCRdb holds this immuneACCESS table with in-frame rearrangements only. Some clones are missing; in checked studies, unresolved V genes explain under half, and the rest has no known cause. For V, J and clone size, that table is used; D and trimming come from the DNA. This sample gives 6,900 or so clones in total; 90% to 95% of them show up just once. The ten largest make up around an eighth of the sample.

The treatment or condition label, read with the paper, signifies: high-dose cyclophosphamide on days +3 and +4 as single-agent GVHD prophylaxis. For conditioning, the PTCy patients got busulfan and fludarabine, then a related or unrelated marrow graft, followed by cyclophosphamide on days +3 and +4. PTCy-treated patients were drawn from a prospective multi-institutional clinical trial. Peripheral blood and bone marrow mononuclear cells were isolated by Ficoll-Hypaque density centrifugation and were cryopreserved. The chain joins TRBV7-8 to TRBJ2-1; 9 nucleotides in the junction match TRBD1. The receptor comes from a female patient in her fifties who received an allogeneic stem cell transplant from a related donor, was CMV-positive, and had no GVHD. Some T cells may be donor cells from the graft after a transplant. The sequencing used PBMCs, collected about 1,500 days after allogeneic stem cell transplant with posttransplant cyclophosphamide. CDR3 protein: CASSPGTGLYNEQFF. DNA sequence: TGTGCCAGCAGCCCCGGGACAGGGTTATACAATGAGCAGTTCTTC.